A selection of T cell receptor beta chains follows, all from one sample in a study of blood T cell repertoires in COVID-19. Here immunoSEQ multiplex PCR was the method, and the copy in TCRdb shows in-frame clones only, minus some. The sample holds 150,000 to 200,000 clones, 86% seen once. Input material: PBMCs or T cells enriched from blood (not recorded which). The receptor source for this set is a woman in her thirties who had recovered from COVID-19. Both conserved end residues are part of each CDR3. A D gene is named only where the DNA matches it firmly. Size values are once, few and many counts, or a class for expanded clones, and some rows have none.

TRBD2 NA TRBJ2-7 TRBV5-1 CASSLSDSGDEQYF TGCGCCAGCAGCTTAAGTGACAGCGGGGACGAGCAGTACTTC
TRBD1 NA TRBJ1-2 TRBV5-8 CASSPQGAYGYTF TGTGCCAGCAGCCCACAGGGGGCTTATGGCTACACCTTC
TRBD1 NA TRBJ2-3 TRBV2 CASSEPQGAKGDTQYF TGTGCCAGCAGTGAACCACAGGGGGCTAAAGGAGATACGCAGTATTTT
NA NA TRBJ2-6 TRBV30 CAWSAGGTGANVLTF TGTGCCTGGAGTGCTGGCGGGACCGGGGCCAACGTCCTGACTTTC
NA once TRBJ2-1 TRBV15 CATSISGTRVNEQFF TGTGCCACCAGCATCTCCGGGACTCGAGTCAATGAGCAGTTCTTC
NA once TRBJ1-6 TRBV30 CAWSPRGSPLHF TGTGCCTGGAGCCCAAGGGGTTCACCCCTCCACTTT
TRBD2 NA TRBJ2-1 TRBV9 CASSGTSGSNEQFF TGTGCCAGCAGCGGGACTAGCGGGAGTAATGAGCAGTTCTTC
NA NA TRBJ1-2 TRBV7-9 CASSLGFDGYTF TGTGCCAGCAGCTTAGGTTTCGATGGCTACACCTTC
NA NA TRBJ1-5 TRBV18 CASSPQQGNQPQHF TGTGCCAGCTCACCACAACAGGGCAATCAGCCCCAGCATTTT
NA once TRBJ2-5 TRBV3-1/TRBV3-2 CASSQGYSAQETQYF TGTGCCAGCAGCCAAGGATATAGCGCCCAAGAGACCCAGTACTTC
NA once TRBJ1-2 TRBV9 CASSVGAMEGAGYTF TGTGCCAGCAGCGTAGGAGCCATGGAGGGTGCTGGCTACACCTTC
NA NA TRBJ1-6 TRBV2 CASRGRDTYNSPLHF TGTGCCAGCAGGGGACGGGACACCTATAATTCACCCCTCCACTTT
TRBD2 NA TRBJ2-2 TRBV5-4 CATWGEGRYTGELFF TGTGCCACCTGGGGGGAGGGCCGGTACACCGGGGAGCTGTTTTTT
TRBD2 once TRBJ2-7 TRBV19 CASSIDGTSGKYEQYF TGTGCCAGTAGTATAGATGGGACTAGCGGGAAGTACGAGCAGTACTTC
TRBD2 NA TRBJ2-7 TRBV7-2 CASSPQGYAGGSYEQYF TGTGCCAGCAGCCCTCAGGGATACGCGGGAGGATCCTACGAGCAGTACTTC
TRBD1 NA TRBJ2-4 TRBV28 CASSWGQGAKNIQYF TGTGCCAGCAGTTGGGGACAGGGAGCCAAAAACATTCAGTACTTC
TRBD2 NA TRBJ2-3 TRBV3-1/TRBV3-2 CASSLIAGGLLDTQYF TGTGCCAGCAGCCTTATAGCGGGAGGGCTATTAGATACGCAGTATTTT
TRBD1 NA TRBJ2-2 TRBV11-3 CASSTRTGVNTGELFF TGTGCCAGCAGCACGCGGACAGGGGTAAACACCGGGGAGCTGTTTTTT
TRBD1 NA TRBJ2-7 TRBV28 CASRLERQGPYEQYF TGTGCCAGCAGGCTAGAGCGACAGGGTCCCTACGAGCAGTACTTC
TRBD1 NA TRBJ1-4 TRBV27 CASSLFAGQGGGEKLFF TGTGCCAGCAGTTTATTTGCGGGACAGGGAGGCGGTGAAAAACTGTTTTTT
TRBD2 NA TRBJ2-6 TRBV5-1 CASSAGLIISSGRIGYSGANVLTF TGCGCCAGCAGCGCTGGACTGATAATCTCTAGCGGGAGGATTGGTTATTCTGGGGCCAACGTCCTGACTTTC
NA once TRBJ2-6 TRBV30 CAWSVLRTYASGANVLTF TGTGCCTGGAGTGTTCTTCGGACATACGCCTCTGGGGCCAACGTCCTGACTTTC
NA NA TRBJ2-3 TRBV29-1 CSVEDRVSTDTQYF TGCAGCGTTGAAGACAGGGTTAGCACAGATACGCAGTATTTT
NA NA TRBJ1-3 TRBV13 CASSFTVGNTIYF TGTGCCAGCAGCTTTACGGTGGGAAACACCATATATTTT
TRBD1 NA TRBJ1-2 TRBV4-1 CASSQAGQGGYGYTF TGCGCCAGCAGCCAGGCCGGACAGGGGGGCTATGGCTACACCTTC
NA NA TRBJ1-3 TRBV10-2 CASRGYRAKEDTIYF TGCGCCAGCAGAGGATACAGGGCGAAGGAGGACACCATATATTTT
TRBD2 NA TRBJ2-7 TRBV7-2 CASSPRIAGAYEQYF TGTGCCAGCAGCCCCAGGATAGCGGGAGCCTACGAGCAGTACTTC
TRBD1 NA TRBJ1-6 TRBV19 CASRGYYNSPLHF TGTGCCAGCAGGGGGTACTATAATTCACCCCTCCACTTT
NA NA TRBJ2-3 TRBV4-2 CASSGASTDTQYF TGTGCCAGCAGCGGAGCCTCCACAGATACGCAGTATTTT
TRBD2 NA TRBJ2-1 TRBV19 CASSMRGSNYNEQFF TGTGCCAGTAGTATGCGGGGGAGTAACTACAATGAGCAGTTCTTC
TRBD1 few TRBJ1-4 TRBV12-3/TRBV12-4 CASSLDRGEKLFF TGTGCCAGCAGTTTAGACAGGGGTGAAAAACTGTTTTTT
TRBD1 NA TRBJ1-2 TRBV2 CASSDLTGVGYTF TGTGCCAGCAGTGATCTCACAGGGGTCGGCTACACCTTC
NA NA TRBJ2-7 TRBV28 CASSPQGSPSYEQYF TGTGCCAGCAGTCCCCAGGGGTCACCCTCCTACGAGCAGTACTTC
NA NA TRBJ1-5 TRBV29-1 CSVVGGNSNQPQHF TGCAGCGTTGTTGGGGGGAATAGCAATCAGCCCCAGCATTTT
TRBD1 NA TRBJ1-5 TRBV28 CASSLRGQGIRPQHF TGTGCCAGCAGTTTAAGAGGACAGGGAATCAGGCCCCAGCATTTT
TRBD1 NA TRBJ2-5 TRBV4-1 CASSQEDRGQETQYF TGCGCCAGCAGCCAAGAGGACAGGGGCCAAGAGACCCAGTACTTC
NA NA TRBJ2-7 TRBV19 CASSPKDTYEQYF TGTGCCAGTAGTCCTAAAGACACCTACGAGCAGTACTTC
TRBD1 NA TRBJ1-1 TRBV27 CASSRGPGTGQAAFF TGTGCCAGCAGTCGGGGACCCGGGACAGGGCAGGCAGCTTTCTTT
TRBD2 few TRBJ2-2 TRBV2 CASSVMPGGLAGETGELFF TGTGCCAGCAGTGTTATGCCAGGGGGGCTAGCGGGAGAAACCGGGGAGCTGTTTTTT
TRBD1 NA TRBJ2-7 TRBV6-5 CASSPPGTGAREQYF TGTGCCAGCAGTCCGCCCGGGACAGGGGCGCGGGAGCAGTACTTC
TRBD2 NA TRBJ2-7 TRBV19 CASSRGLESYEQYF TGTGCCAGTAGTCGGGGACTAGAATCCTACGAGCAGTACTTC
NA NA TRBJ1-6 TRBV14 CASSRGSSYNSPLHF TGTGCCAGCAGCCGAGGGAGCTCCTATAATTCACCCCTCCACTTT
TRBD1 NA TRBJ2-7 TRBV2 CASSGQGVFALGEQYF TGTGCCAGCAGCGGACAGGGGGTATTCGCCCTTGGAGAGCAGTACTTC
NA NA TRBJ1-3 TRBV3-1/TRBV3-2 CASSQRPSGNTIYF TGTGCCAGCAGCCAGAGGCCCTCTGGAAACACCATATATTTT
TRBD2 NA TRBJ2-1 TRBV2 CASSGLGRGVEQFF TGTGCCAGCAGTGGACTAGGGAGGGGAGTTGAGCAGTTCTTC
TRBD1 NA TRBJ2-2 TRBV10-3 CAIRGTGKTGELFF TGTGCCATCAGGGGGACAGGGAAGACCGGGGAGCTGTTTTTT
NA NA TRBJ2-7 TRBV4-1 CASSQDPSPQSYEQYF TGCGCCAGCAGCCAAGACCCCTCGCCCCAGTCCTACGAGCAGTACTTC